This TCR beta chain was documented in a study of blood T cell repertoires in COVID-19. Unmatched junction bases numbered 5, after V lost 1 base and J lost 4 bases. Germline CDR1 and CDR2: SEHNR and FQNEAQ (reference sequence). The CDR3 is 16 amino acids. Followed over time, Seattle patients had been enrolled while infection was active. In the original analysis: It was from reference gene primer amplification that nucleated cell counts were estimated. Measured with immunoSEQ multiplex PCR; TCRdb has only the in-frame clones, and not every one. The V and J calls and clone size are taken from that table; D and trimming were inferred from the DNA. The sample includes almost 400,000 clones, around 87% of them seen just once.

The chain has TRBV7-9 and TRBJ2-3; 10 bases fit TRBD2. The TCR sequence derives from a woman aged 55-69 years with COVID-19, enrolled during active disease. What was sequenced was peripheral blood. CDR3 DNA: TGTGCCAGCAGCTTAGGGCTAGCGGGGGTTGCAGATACGCAGTATTTT. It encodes CASSLGLAGVADTQYF. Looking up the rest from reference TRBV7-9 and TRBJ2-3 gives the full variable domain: DTGVSQNPRHKITKRGQNVTFRCDPISEHNRLYWYRQTLGQGPEFLTYFQNEAQLEKSRLLSDRFSAERPKGSFSTLEIQRTEQGDSAMYLCASSLGLAGVADTQYFGPGTRLTVL.